The present TCR beta chain was sequenced within a study of patients and donors after allogeneic stem cell transplantation. TCRdb re-derived calls from the RT-PCR reads in MiXCR, one entry per CDR3 protein. This sample has over 200,000 distinct CDR3 sequences, with more than 35% found just once. This CDR3 spans 13 amino acids. V shed 4 bases and J shed 3 bases, with 9 bases lying between them. Germline V CDR1 and CDR2: SGHTA, FQGNSA. As to this clonotype: This could be a read error, since a much larger clone is one nucleotide away.

This rearrangement joins TRBV7-2 to TRBJ1-1; D not certain. The sample taken for sequencing was blood, either unsorted or a sorted T cell fraction (not recorded which). The sequence was collected from a human donor who was either an allogeneic HSCT recipient or a stem cell or donor lymphocyte infusion donor (not recorded which). It is not recorded whose cells these are; they may come from a transplant donor. The CDR3 DNA follows: TGTGCCAGCAGCTCAACAAGGGACACTGAAGCTTTCTTT. Encoded protein: CASSSTRDTEAFF. The variable domain in full, completed from reference TRBV7-2 and TRBJ1-1, reads GAGVSQSPSNKVTEKGKDVELRCDPISGHTALYWYRQSLGQGLEFLIYFQGNSAPDKSGLPSDRFSAERTGGSVSTLTIQRTQQEDSAVYLCASSSTRDTEAFFGQGTRLTVV.